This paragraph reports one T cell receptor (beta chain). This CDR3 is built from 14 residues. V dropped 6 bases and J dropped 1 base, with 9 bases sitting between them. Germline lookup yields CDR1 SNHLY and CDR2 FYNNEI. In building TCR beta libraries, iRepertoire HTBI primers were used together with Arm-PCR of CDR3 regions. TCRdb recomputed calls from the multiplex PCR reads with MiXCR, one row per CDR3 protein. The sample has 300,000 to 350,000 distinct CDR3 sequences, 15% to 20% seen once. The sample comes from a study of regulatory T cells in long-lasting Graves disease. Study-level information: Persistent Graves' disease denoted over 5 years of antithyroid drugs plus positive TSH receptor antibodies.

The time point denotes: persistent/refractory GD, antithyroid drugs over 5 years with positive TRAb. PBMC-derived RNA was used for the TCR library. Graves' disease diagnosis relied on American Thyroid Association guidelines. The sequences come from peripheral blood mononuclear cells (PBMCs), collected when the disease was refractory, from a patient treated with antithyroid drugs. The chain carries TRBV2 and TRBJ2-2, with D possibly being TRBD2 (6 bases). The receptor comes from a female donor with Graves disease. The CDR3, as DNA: TGTGCCAGCAGCCGACTAGAGAACACCGGGGAGCTGTTTTTT. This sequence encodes CASSRLENTGELFF.